The rows below give T cell receptor beta chains drawn from one sample of a study of cytomegalovirus exposure and HLA in healthy donors. The protocol was immunoSEQ multiplex PCR, while the TCRdb copy is restricted to in-frame clones and leaves out a portion. The sample holds roughly 150,000 clones, less than 10% seen once. The sample taken for sequencing was PBMCs. The receptors derive from a man in his fifties or sixties in good health and CMV-seronegative. The conserved cysteine and the conserved F or W are not part of the CDR3 here. A D gene is named only where the DNA matches it firmly.

d_call: TRBD1
v_call: TRBV5-8
cdr3_aa: ASRPQGAGTGELF

d_call: NA
v_call: TRBV6-4
cdr3_aa: ASSEQGGQPQH

d_call: NA
v_call: TRBV11-2
cdr3_aa: ASSDHRFTNEKLF

d_call: NA
v_call: TRBV7-9
cdr3_aa: ASSLQRPSTGELF

d_call: TRBD2
v_call: TRBV7-2
cdr3_aa: ASSPLLRGDEQF

d_call: TRBD2
v_call: TRBV10-2
cdr3_aa: ASGRGSYNEQF

d_call: TRBD2
v_call: TRBV14
cdr3_aa: ASKSREVNTGELF

d_call: NA
v_call: TRBV5-1
cdr3_aa: ASSLEQGSNQPQH

d_call: TRBD2
v_call: TRBV19
cdr3_aa: ASSMTSGYYEQY

d_call: TRBD1
v_call: TRBV10-3
cdr3_aa: AISEWTGGLDGYT

d_call: NA
v_call: TRBV28
cdr3_aa: ASKSLWGDPTNEKLF

d_call: TRBD1
v_call: TRBV7-3
cdr3_aa: ASSSGQGPTNTGELF

d_call: TRBD2
v_call: TRBV5-6
cdr3_aa: ASSLLTSSIELF

d_call: NA
v_call: TRBV6-6
cdr3_aa: ASSSSYPFANQPQH

d_call: TRBD2
v_call: TRBV6-5
cdr3_aa: ASSQPQGGWKTQY

d_call: NA
v_call: TRBV7-3
cdr3_aa: ASSFGTNTGELF

d_call: TRBD2
v_call: TRBV7-2
cdr3_aa: ASSPRGSGSDTQY

d_call: TRBD1
v_call: TRBV6-1
cdr3_aa: ASPGTGAYEQY

d_call: TRBD1
v_call: TRBV30
cdr3_aa: AWNPDRDSFSGNTIY

d_call: TRBD2
v_call: TRBV11-2
cdr3_aa: ASSLQRGSNEQY

d_call: TRBD1
v_call: TRBV30
cdr3_aa: AWSVDTTGGADTQY

d_call: TRBD2
v_call: TRBV4-2
cdr3_aa: ASSQTSGPSSYEQY

d_call: NA
v_call: TRBV29-1
cdr3_aa: SVGTRRRGSTEAF

d_call: NA
v_call: TRBV29-1
cdr3_aa: SAGEGLHQPQH

d_call: NA
v_call: TRBV6-4
cdr3_aa: ASSDRPGENYGYT

d_call: TRBD2
v_call: TRBV28
cdr3_aa: ASSPGGSTSYEQY

d_call: NA
v_call: TRBV5-1
cdr3_aa: ASSGGDTGETQY

d_call: NA
v_call: TRBV5-3
cdr3_aa: ARSWGREGSPEAF

d_call: TRBD1
v_call: TRBV6-5
cdr3_aa: ASRTSGTGARGAF

d_call: NA
v_call: TRBV5-1
cdr3_aa: ASSNRDTSYLNTEAF

d_call: NA
v_call: TRBV15
cdr3_aa: ATSYDGARRYEQY

d_call: NA
v_call: TRBV27
cdr3_aa: ASSSPGLSAYEQY

d_call: NA
v_call: TRBV29-1
cdr3_aa: SGSLATTGELF

d_call: TRBD2
v_call: TRBV14
cdr3_aa: ASSTGTMGNIQY

d_call: NA
v_call: TRBV20-1
cdr3_aa: SAKLAYEQY

d_call: NA
v_call: TRBV6-1
cdr3_aa: ASSDAWQGPDTQY

d_call: NA
v_call: TRBV5-6
cdr3_aa: ASRKELASYEQY

d_call: NA
v_call: TRBV7-9
cdr3_aa: ASSLAAGTNYGST

d_call: TRBD2
v_call: TRBV2
cdr3_aa: ASSDILLAGGRAEQY

d_call: NA
v_call: TRBV5-6
cdr3_aa: ASSSLGYEQY

d_call: NA
v_call: TRBV11-1
cdr3_aa: ASSLFRGSEAF

d_call: NA
v_call: TRBV10-1
cdr3_aa: ASSVPHEEQY